This TCR beta chain is drawn from a study of shared clonotypes between healthy human individuals. Study findings and constraints: Rarefaction curves obtained for sorted subsets showed sequencing incomplete despite large depth.

The assay was immunoSEQ multiplex PCR, and TCRdb's table has in-frame clones only and misses some. The data show 550,000 to 750,000 clones, under 95% seen once. Naive CD8 cells lacked CD45RO and underwent positive selection for CCR7, leaving out terminally differentiated effector memory CD45RA+ cells. Comment on this clone: Its antigen is currently unknown.

The CDR3 spans 15 residues. V was trimmed by 4 bases and J by 3 bases, leaving 17 bases between them. Per the germline V gene, CDR1 is SGHNT and CDR2 is YYREEE (reference sequence). The chain links TRBV5-4 to TRBJ2-7, with a possible D match to TRBD2 (5 bases). Sequences were obtained from naive CD8+ T cells sorted from blood. The TCR was taken from a man younger than 40 in good health. The CDR3 is CASSHQGLRGYEQYF. As DNA, the CDR3 is TGTGCCAGCAGCCATCAAGGCCTCCGGGGCTACGAGCAGTACTTC.